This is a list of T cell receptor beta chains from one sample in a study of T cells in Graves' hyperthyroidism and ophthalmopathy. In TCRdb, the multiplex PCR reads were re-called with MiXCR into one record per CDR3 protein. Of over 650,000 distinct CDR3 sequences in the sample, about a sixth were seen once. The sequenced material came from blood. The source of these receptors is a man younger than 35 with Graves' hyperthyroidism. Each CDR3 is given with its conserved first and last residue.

CDR3aa: CASRQWGSAENQPQHF
j_gene: TRBJ1-5
v_gene: TRBV27

CDR3aa: CASTPGGISSGNTIYF
j_gene: TRBJ1-3
v_gene: TRBV19

CDR3aa: CASSLMRELSYEQYF
j_gene: TRBJ2-7
v_gene: TRBV28

CDR3aa: CASSENRGPNEQYF
j_gene: TRBJ2-7
v_gene: TRBV2

CDR3aa: CASSQDLGRGLAGELFF
j_gene: TRBJ2-2
v_gene: TRBV14

CDR3aa: CASSLTSGRRADTQYF
j_gene: TRBJ2-3
v_gene: TRBV12-3/TRBV12-4

CDR3aa: CASSRSSGRLDEQFF
j_gene: TRBJ2-1
v_gene: TRBV9

CDR3aa: CASSQDRRPDRGQRETQYF
j_gene: TRBJ2-5
v_gene: TRBV12-3/TRBV12-4

CDR3aa: CASGGGGPDEQFF
j_gene: TRBJ2-1
v_gene: TRBV3-2

CDR3aa: CAWSYGRDTQYF
j_gene: TRBJ2-3
v_gene: TRBV30

CDR3aa: CASSRAGPLDTQYF
j_gene: TRBJ2-3
v_gene: TRBV6-1

CDR3aa: CASSEMRSGSIQYF
j_gene: TRBJ2-4
v_gene: TRBV2

CDR3aa: CASSLLAGVVEQFF
j_gene: TRBJ2-1
v_gene: TRBV28

CDR3aa: CATSRGQHYNEQFF
j_gene: TRBJ2-1
v_gene: TRBV24-1

CDR3aa: CASSSGWGRGGYTF
j_gene: TRBJ1-2
v_gene: TRBV7-2

CDR3aa: CASSPSGQGYTEAFF
j_gene: TRBJ1-1
v_gene: TRBV28

CDR3aa: CASSTGTGRNQPQHF
j_gene: TRBJ1-5
v_gene: TRBV12-3/TRBV12-4

CDR3aa: CASRVDLQETQYF
j_gene: TRBJ2-5
v_gene: TRBV2

CDR3aa: CASSYSGLLGTTDTQYF
j_gene: TRBJ2-3
v_gene: TRBV6-5

CDR3aa: CASSRSGGSYNEQFF
j_gene: TRBJ2-1
v_gene: TRBV5-4

CDR3aa: CASSIPSETPYNEQFF
j_gene: TRBJ2-1
v_gene: TRBV19

CDR3aa: CASQGTGSGYEQYF
j_gene: TRBJ2-7
v_gene: TRBV19

CDR3aa: CASSRSVFGLSYNEQFF
j_gene: TRBJ2-1
v_gene: TRBV7-9

CDR3aa: CAGSPTGRGNSPLHF
j_gene: TRBJ1-6
v_gene: TRBV28

CDR3aa: CASSLASGRTARSTGELFF
j_gene: TRBJ2-2
v_gene: TRBV7-9

CDR3aa: CASSPPRGLPNTGELFF
j_gene: TRBJ2-2
v_gene: TRBV3-1

CDR3aa: CSSRTGNNGYTF
j_gene: TRBJ1-2
v_gene: TRBV29-1

CDR3aa: CASSYSSSYGYTF
j_gene: TRBJ1-2
v_gene: TRBV6-2/TRBV6-3

CDR3aa: CASRDRDGSYNSPLHF
j_gene: TRBJ1-6
v_gene: TRBV2

CDR3aa: CACPSGRKNTGELFF
j_gene: TRBJ2-2
v_gene: TRBV30

CDR3aa: CASSLSSGRLYEQYF
j_gene: TRBJ2-7
v_gene: TRBV11-3

CDR3aa: CAIKRQERDEQYF
j_gene: TRBJ2-7
v_gene: TRBV15

CDR3aa: CASSLGLATSSYEQYF
j_gene: TRBJ2-7
v_gene: TRBV5-1

CDR3aa: CSARDESYEQYF
j_gene: TRBJ2-7
v_gene: TRBV20-1

CDR3aa: CSASVMTSGRTDTQYF
j_gene: TRBJ2-3
v_gene: TRBV20-1

CDR3aa: CSARAWDTQYF
j_gene: TRBJ2-3
v_gene: TRBV20-1

CDR3aa: CSVVVAGGDGYTF
j_gene: TRBJ1-2
v_gene: TRBV29-1

CDR3aa: CASIYQSTGELFF
j_gene: TRBJ2-2
v_gene: TRBV28

CDR3aa: CASSFGDEQFF
j_gene: TRBJ2-1
v_gene: TRBV10-1

CDR3aa: CASSQPGLAGVGTDTQYF
j_gene: TRBJ2-3
v_gene: TRBV11-2

CDR3aa: CASSLKESYEQYF
j_gene: TRBJ2-7
v_gene: TRBV7-6

CDR3aa: CASSYGTSGTHYNEQFF
j_gene: TRBJ2-1
v_gene: TRBV6-2/TRBV6-3

CDR3aa: CASRPPSGRGTGELFF
j_gene: TRBJ2-2
v_gene: TRBV7-2

CDR3aa: CASSLVYRGRYTEAFF
j_gene: TRBJ1-1
v_gene: TRBV28

CDR3aa: CASRGVSGMNTEAFF
j_gene: TRBJ1-1
v_gene: TRBV2

CDR3aa: CASSFVAGETQYF
j_gene: TRBJ2-5
v_gene: TRBV28

CDR3aa: CASSQEGGRKNEQYF
j_gene: TRBJ2-7
v_gene: TRBV4-1

CDR3aa: CASSVVASGRATDTQYF
j_gene: TRBJ2-3
v_gene: TRBV9

CDR3aa: CASSLTGDGTGELFF
j_gene: TRBJ2-2
v_gene: TRBV11-1

CDR3aa: CAADRGPNQPQHF
j_gene: TRBJ1-5
v_gene: TRBV30

CDR3aa: CATCDRAQFSNQPQHF
j_gene: TRBJ1-5
v_gene: TRBV19

CDR3aa: CASSYEETDTQYF
j_gene: TRBJ2-3
v_gene: TRBV6-2/TRBV6-3